This T cell receptor beta chain was obtained from a study of T cells in Graves' hyperthyroidism and ophthalmopathy. TCR beta CDR3 sequences were amplified from RNA transcripts. Using the HTBI primer set, a first-round RT-PCR was run on the TCR CDR3. TCRdb re-called the multiplex PCR reads through MiXCR, storing one row per CDR3 protein. Of 600,000 to 900,000 distinct CDR3 sequences in the sample, about 17% are singletons; the top ten hold approximately 8%. The table lists this clonotype with a few counts. Germline loops: CDR1 SGDLS, CDR2 YYNGEE. The V gene lost 2 bases and the J gene lost 0 bases, with 10 bases spanning the gap. The CDR3 sequence is 15 residues long.

The sequenced sample was blood. This clonotype was obtained from a man younger than 35 with Graves' hyperthyroidism. The rearrangement joins TRBV9 to TRBJ2-3; no definite D call. The CDR3 bases are TGTGCCAGCAGCGTGTGGGCCTCTAGCACAGATACGCAGTATTTT. This encodes CASSVWASSTDTQYF.